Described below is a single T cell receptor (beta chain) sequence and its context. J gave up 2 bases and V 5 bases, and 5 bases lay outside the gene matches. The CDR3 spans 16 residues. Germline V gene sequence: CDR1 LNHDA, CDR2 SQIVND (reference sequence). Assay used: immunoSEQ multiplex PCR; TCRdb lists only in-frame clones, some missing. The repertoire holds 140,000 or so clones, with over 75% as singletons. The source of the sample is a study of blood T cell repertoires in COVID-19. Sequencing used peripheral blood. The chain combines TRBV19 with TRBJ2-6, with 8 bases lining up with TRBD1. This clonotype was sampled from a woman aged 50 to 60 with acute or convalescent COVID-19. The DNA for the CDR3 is TGTGCCAGTAGTCGGGCGGACAGGGCTGGGGCCAACGTCCTGACTTTC. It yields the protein CASSRADRAGANVLTF.